One and the same sample provided the 16 T cell receptor beta chains below, sequenced in a study of regulatory T cells in long-lasting Graves disease. The time point denotes: newly diagnosed GD, antithyroid drugs for less than 3 months. Extracted RNA from PBMCs served as the source of the TCR library. The TCR beta library used iRepertoire HTBI primers with Arm-PCR amplification of CDR3. TCRdb used MiXCR to reprocess the multiplex PCR reads, holding one entry per CDR3 protein. The sample records hundreds of thousands of distinct CDR3 sequences, 15% to 20% being singletons. Another study also made use of these data, one on T cells in Graves' hyperthyroidism and ophthalmopathy.

The sequenced sample was peripheral blood mononuclear cells (PBMCs), obtained at new diagnosis, from a patient treated with antithyroid drugs. All receptors derive from a man aged 18 to 30 with Graves disease.

This clonotype was detected ten times or more. The chain is built from TRBV2 and TRBJ1-2, with 7 positions matching TRBD1. Germline V CDR1 and CDR2: SNHLY, FYNNEI. J was trimmed by 3 bases and V by 5 bases; bases with no gene match: 6. The CDR3 has 14 amino acids. The CDR3, as DNA: TGTGCCAGCAGTCAAAACAGGGGCCACTATGGCTACACCTTC. Translating gives CASSQNRGHYGYTF.

The genes are TRBV20-1 and TRBJ2-5; a weak D match, TRBD1 (5 bases). V gave up 1 base and J gave up 7 bases, with 16 bases separating them. CDR3 length: 14 residues. The germline V gene encodes CDR1 DFQATT and CDR2 SNEGSKA (reference sequence). CDR3: CSARAHVGLGTQYF. The CDR3 DNA follows: TGCAGTGCTAGAGCCCACGTGGGGCTCGGGACCCAGTACTTC.

This clonotype was found many times. This chain uses TRBV5-1 with TRBJ2-1, with TRBD2 matching 7 bases. This CDR3 spans 17 amino acids. Germline lookup yields CDR1 SGHRS and CDR2 YFSETQ. V lost 5 bases to trimming and J lost 5 bases; unmatched junction nucleotides: 16. CDR3 loop: CASSDGRSSGRNNEQFF. The CDR3 coding sequence is TGCGCCAGCAGTGACGGGAGATCTAGCGGTAGGAACAATGAGCAGTTCTTC.

Concerning this clonotype itself: Given a much more abundant clone one base away, this may be a read error. The chain links TRBV5-1 to TRBJ2-7; D perhaps matches TRBD2 (6 bases). Germline V gene lookup returns CDR1 SGHRS and CDR2 YFSETQ. CDR3 length: 15 amino acids. The V end lost 0 bases, the J end lost 7 bases, and 17 bases lay between the germline ends. The chain's CDR3 is CASSLGSGLSNEQYF. The CDR3 DNA is TGCGCCAGCAGCTTGGGGTCCGGACTATCCAATGAGCAGTACTTC.

The chain links TRBV3-1 to TRBJ1-2, with 8 bases aligning to TRBD1. CDR1 LGHDT and CDR2 YNNKEL come from the germline V gene (reference sequence). V lost 4 bases to trimming and J lost 7 bases; unmatched junction nucleotides: 8. The CDR3 has 14 residues. The CDR3 sequence: CASSPPGQAGGYTF. CDR3 coding DNA: TGTGCCAGCAGCCCGCCGGGACAGGCGGGTGGCTACACCTTC.

Concerning this clonotype: This clone may be a read error of a much larger clone one base away. The chain couples TRBV3-1 to TRBJ2-7, with TRBD2 identical over 9 bases. Germline assignment: CDR1 LGHDT and CDR2 YNNKEL (reference sequence). CDR3 size: 16 residues. CDR3 amino acids: CASSPRTSANFHEQYF. The CDR3 DNA reads TGTGCCAGTAGCCCTCGGACTAGCGCGAACTTCCACGAGCAGTACTTC.

The chain couples TRBV20-1 to TRBJ1-1, with 7 bases identical to TRBD1. This CDR3 is 13 amino acids long. V was clipped by 6 bases and J by 6 bases; unmatched bases: 10. The germline V gene encodes CDR1 DFQATT and CDR2 SNEGSKA (reference sequence). In DNA form, the CDR3 reads TGCAGTGCGGCGTCTACAGGGGACTCTGAAGCTTTCTTT. Amino acid sequence: CSAASTGDSEAFF.

This clonotype was counted many times. The V gene is TRBV3-1, the J gene TRBJ2-7; the D is unclear. The CDR3 runs to 14 residues. In germline, CDR1 is LGHDT, CDR2 YNNKEL (reference sequence). V was shortened by 6 bases and J by 5 bases, with 17 bases between the two germline ends. The CDR3 is CASSDVSRSHEQYF. CDR3 nucleotide sequence: TGTGCCAGCAGTGACGTCAGCCGGAGCCACGAGCAGTACTTC.

This chain connects TRBV15 to TRBJ2-3; D possibly corresponds to TRBD2 (6 bases). V dropped 1 base and J dropped 4 bases, with 9 bases sitting between them. This CDR3 region has 14 residues. Germline CDR1 reads LNHNV; CDR2 reads YYDKDF (reference sequence). Here the CDR3 DNA reads TGTGCCACCAGCAGAGGGACTACGTCAGATACGCAGTATTTT. It encodes CATSRGTTSDTQYF.

This chain links TRBV28 with TRBJ1-3, with unresolved D. CDR1 and CDR2 (germline): MDHEN, SYDVKM. This CDR3 contains 15 residues. V was trimmed by 5 bases and J by 4 bases, leaving 15 bases between them. The CDR3 region has the DNA TGTGCCAGCAGTCCGGCGGGCGCTGGAGGAAACACCATATATTTT. Translating gives CASSPAGAGGNTIYF.

This clonotype was found a few times. The chain links TRBV7-9 to TRBJ2-3; D may match TRBD1 or TRBD2 (5 bases each). CDR1 SEHNR and CDR2 FQNEAQ come from the germline V gene (reference sequence). The CDR3 spans 17 residues. Trimming cost V 5 bases and J 2 bases, with 20 bases left between them. The CDR3 bases are TGTGCCAGCAGCCCCGGGACCCACTGGGATTCCACAGATACGCAGTATTTT. It is translated as CASSPGTHWDSTDTQYF. Filled out from reference TRBV7-9 and TRBJ2-3, the complete variable domain reads DTGVSQNPRHKITKRGQNVTFRCDPISEHNRLYWYRQTLGQGPEFLTYFQNEAQLEKSRLLSDRFSAERPKGSFSTLEIQRTEQGDSAMYLCASSPGTHWDSTDTQYFGPGTRLTVL.

The V gene is TRBV20-1, the J gene TRBJ2-3; 8 positions agree with TRBD2. Germline CDR1 is DFQATT and CDR2 is SNEGSKA (reference sequence). Losses at the gene ends were 3 bases for V and 4 bases for J; bases not matched to a gene: 9. The CDR3 totals 15 residues. This CDR3 is CSASSEGGLADTQYF. The CDR3 region has the DNA TGCAGTGCTAGTTCAGAAGGGGGACTAGCAGATACGCAGTATTTT.

This clonotype was seen at least ten times. This chain links TRBV27 with TRBJ2-3, with D perhaps given as TRBD1 or TRBD2 (6 bases each). Per germline, CDR1 MNHEY and CDR2 SMNVEV (reference sequence). The CDR3 loop spans 14 amino acids. V lost 4 bases to trimming and J lost 6 bases, with 14 bases between them. This chain's CDR3 is CASSSYREEDTQYF. For the CDR3, the DNA is TGTGCCAGCAGTTCATACAGGGAGGAGGATACGCAGTATTTT.

The CDR3 sequence: CASSSDVSGNTIYF. CDR3 coding DNA: TGTGCCAGCAGTTCCGACGTCTCTGGAAACACCATATATTTT. This sequence joins TRBV27 and TRBJ1-3, with no clear D. The CDR3 is 14 residues long. The germline V and J ends were trimmed by 4 bases and 0 bases, with 7 bases remaining between them. Germline CDR1 is MNHEY and CDR2 is SMNVEV (reference sequence).

This clonotype was counted ten times or more. This chain links TRBV11-2 with TRBJ2-7, with D hard to call. Germline CDR1 and CDR2: SGHAT and FQNNGV. Trimming pared 5 bases from V and 5 bases from J, leaving 13 bases between. This CDR3 has 13 amino acids. The CDR3 DNA sequence: TGTGCCAGCAGCGTCTCGTTGCGACACGAGCAGTACTTC. This translates into CASSVSLRHEQYF.

The chain recombines TRBV10-3 with TRBJ2-7, with 8 bases lining up with TRBD2. The CDR3 has 15 amino acids. Germline lookup yields CDR1 ENHRY and CDR2 SYGVKD. The V segment lost 0 bases and the J segment 4 bases; nucleotides outside the gene matches: 5. This CDR3 is CAISESASGYYEQYF. The CDR3 bases are TGTGCCATCAGTGAGTCCGCTAGCGGGTATTACGAGCAGTACTTC.